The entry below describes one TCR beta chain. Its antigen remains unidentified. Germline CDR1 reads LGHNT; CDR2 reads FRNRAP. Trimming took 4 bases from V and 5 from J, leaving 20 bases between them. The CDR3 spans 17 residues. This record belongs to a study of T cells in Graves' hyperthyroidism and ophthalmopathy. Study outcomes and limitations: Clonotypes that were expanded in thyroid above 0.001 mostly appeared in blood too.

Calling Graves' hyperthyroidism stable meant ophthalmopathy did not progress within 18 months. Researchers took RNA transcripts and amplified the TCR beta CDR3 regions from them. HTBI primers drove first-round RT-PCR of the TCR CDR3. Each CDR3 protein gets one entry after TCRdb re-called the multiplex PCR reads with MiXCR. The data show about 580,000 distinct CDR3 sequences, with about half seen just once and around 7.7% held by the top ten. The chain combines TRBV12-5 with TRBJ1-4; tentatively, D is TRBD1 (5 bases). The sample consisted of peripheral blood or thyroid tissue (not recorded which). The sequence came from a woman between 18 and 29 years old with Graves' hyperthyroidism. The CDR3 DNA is TGTGCTAGTGGTTGGGCCCGGGACGGGCACTGGAATGAAAAACTGTTTTTT. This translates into CASGWARDGHWNEKLFF.